The clone carrying this T cell receptor beta chain has at least ten counts. The antigen is unknown. TCR beta CDR3 regions were amplified from RNA. Researchers ran a first-round RT-PCR on the TCR CDR3 using the HTBI primer set. TCRdb itself ran the multiplex PCR reads through MiXCR, one entry per CDR3 protein. Of roughly 510,000 distinct CDR3 sequences listed, less than 25% are singletons. The data were taken from a study of T cells in Graves' hyperthyroidism and ophthalmopathy. The overall study: Upon initial diagnosis and before any treatment, peripheral blood was collected. Whole-study findings and limits: Researchers found most expanded thyroid clonotypes above 0.001 in blood as well. Using 13 V-J features, a model discriminated ophthalmopathy from stable hyperthyroidism.

The CDR3 runs to 14 residues. V lost 0 bases and J lost 5, with 10 bases in between. The germline CDR1 and CDR2 sequences are LNHNV and YYDKDF (reference sequence). When ophthalmopathy did not progress within 18 months, Graves' hyperthyroidism was considered stable. This clonotype was sampled from a man aged 18 to 35 with Graves' hyperthyroidism. Source material: blood. The chain uses TRBV15 and TRBJ1-1; D may be TRBD1 (5 bases). The CDR3 is CATSRDLGPTEAFF. The CDR3 bases are TGTGCCACCAGCAGAGATTTGGGGCCAACTGAAGCTTTCTTT.